A selection of T cell receptor beta chains follows, all from one sample in a study of blood T cell repertoires in COVID-19. Profiled with immunoSEQ multiplex PCR; TCRdb holds only in-frame clones, not every one. The data hold around 160,000 clones, with under 90% observed a single time. The specimen was peripheral blood. The receptors originated from a human donor in a cohort sampled during active COVID-19. Each CDR3 is given with its conserved first and last residue.

>TRBV6-2/TRBV6-3|TRBJ2-7
CASSKSGTSGGPPFEQYF
>TRBV6-2/TRBV6-3|TRBJ2-2
CASSAPPGNTGELFF
>TRBV6-4|TRBJ1-1
CASSDSSRGTEAFF
>TRBV29-1|TRBJ2-5
CSVREGSGETQYF
>TRBV3-1/TRBV3-2|TRBJ1-1
CASSQVPGRSEAFF
>TRBV7-8|TRBJ2-3
CASSPLGRGGVTQYF
>TRBV7-2|TRBJ1-4
CASSLSFVPGGRLFF
>TRBV7-2|TRBJ1-3
CASSLGRGNTIYF
>TRBV3-1/TRBV3-2|TRBJ2-7
CASSRSPGQSFYEQYF
>TRBV5-6|TRBJ2-5
CASSLDRTSGQETQYF
>TRBV6-2/TRBV6-3|TRBJ1-6
CASSPGQGYSPLHF
>TRBV11-2|TRBJ1-3
CAIQGSSGNTIYF
>TRBV2|TRBJ1-3
CASSEGGGSGNTIYF
>TRBV29-1|TRBJ1-5
CSVSDRMGSNQPQHF
>TRBV19|TRBJ1-1
CASSQPMNTEAFF
>TRBV7-2|TRBJ1-5
CASSLSGSYSNQPQHF
>TRBV6-5|TRBJ2-7
CASSYTNQGEQYF
>TRBV11-3|TRBJ1-2
CASSSRTGNYGYTF
>TRBV2|TRBJ1-1
CASDPRDSFKAFF
>TRBV6-5|TRBJ1-1
CASRLGQGLTEAFF
>TRBV12-3/TRBV12-4|TRBJ1-6
CASSLVDKTLHF
>TRBV5-4|TRBJ2-1
CASSLEAGGYNEQFF
>TRBV5-8|TRBJ2-5
CASSLSRGGQETQYF
>TRBV27|TRBJ2-1
CASRGDRALAEQFF
>TRBV6-6|TRBJ1-3
CASSRQGTTGNTIYF
>TRBV2|TRBJ2-7
CASSGGQGPTYEQYF
>TRBV7-2|TRBJ1-1
CASSPVAGRGEAFF
>TRBV19|TRBJ2-2
CASSTFAASGELFF
>TRBV9|TRBJ1-3
CASSVAPGAGNTIYF
>TRBV18|TRBJ2-7
CASSSGTGAYEQYF
>TRBV10-3|TRBJ2-1
CAISDSGEGSYNEQFF
>TRBV19|TRBJ1-5
CARGDRGRRSNQPQHF
>TRBV7-3|TRBJ1-6
CASSGSALSPLHF
>TRBV19|TRBJ2-5
CASPHIWAPWAQYF
>TRBV7-2|TRBJ2-5
CASSQGQQETQYF